This T cell receptor beta chain stems from a study of T cell changes during pregnancy in multiple sclerosis. Sequencing used immunoSEQ multiplex PCR; TCRdb keeps in-frame clones, though not all of them. This sample carries 35,000 to 50,000 clones, nearly 90% of them seen once, and the ten largest clones take 0.75% to 1%. This material consisted of CD4+ T cells from peripheral blood mononuclear cells, taken after pregnancy. The TCR sequence derives from a female donor with multiple sclerosis, enrolled in a pregnancy study.

CDR3 sequence (DNA): TGTGCCAGCAGCCCGGGACTAGCGGGCGAGCAGTACTTC. Amino acid sequence: CASSPGLAGEQYF. The rearrangement uses TRBV7-3 and TRBJ2-7, with 12 bases identical to TRBD2. The V and J ends lost 5 bases and 6 bases, in that order; junction bases with no gene match: 2. Germline loops: CDR1 SGHTA, CDR2 FQGTGA. The CDR3 is made up of 13 amino acids.